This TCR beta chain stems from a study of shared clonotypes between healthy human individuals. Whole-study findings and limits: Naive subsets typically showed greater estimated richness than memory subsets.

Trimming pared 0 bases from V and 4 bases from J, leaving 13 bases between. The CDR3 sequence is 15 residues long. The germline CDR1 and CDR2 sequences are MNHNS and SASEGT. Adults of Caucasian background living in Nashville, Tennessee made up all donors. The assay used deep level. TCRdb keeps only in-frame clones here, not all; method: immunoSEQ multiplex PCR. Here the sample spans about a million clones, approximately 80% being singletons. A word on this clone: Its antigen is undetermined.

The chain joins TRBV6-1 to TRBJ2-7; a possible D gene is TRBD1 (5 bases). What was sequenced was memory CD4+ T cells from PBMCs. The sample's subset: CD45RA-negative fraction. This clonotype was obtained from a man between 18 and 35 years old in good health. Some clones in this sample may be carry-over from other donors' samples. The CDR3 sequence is CASSEAPTTGYEQYF. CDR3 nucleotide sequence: TGTGCCAGCAGTGAAGCGCCCACAACAGGTTACGAGCAGTACTTC.